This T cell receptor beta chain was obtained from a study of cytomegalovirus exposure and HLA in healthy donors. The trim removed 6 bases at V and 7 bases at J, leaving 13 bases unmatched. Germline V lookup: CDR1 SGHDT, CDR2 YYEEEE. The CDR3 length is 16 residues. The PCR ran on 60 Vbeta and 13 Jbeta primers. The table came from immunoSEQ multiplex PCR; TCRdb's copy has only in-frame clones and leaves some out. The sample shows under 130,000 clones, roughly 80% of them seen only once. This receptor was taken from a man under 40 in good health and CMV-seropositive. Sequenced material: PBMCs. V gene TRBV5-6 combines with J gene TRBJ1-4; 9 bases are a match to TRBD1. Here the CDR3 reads CASKELVGTGPEKLFF. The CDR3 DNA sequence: TGTGCCAGCAAAGAGCTGGTTGGGACAGGGCCTGAAAAACTGTTTTTT.